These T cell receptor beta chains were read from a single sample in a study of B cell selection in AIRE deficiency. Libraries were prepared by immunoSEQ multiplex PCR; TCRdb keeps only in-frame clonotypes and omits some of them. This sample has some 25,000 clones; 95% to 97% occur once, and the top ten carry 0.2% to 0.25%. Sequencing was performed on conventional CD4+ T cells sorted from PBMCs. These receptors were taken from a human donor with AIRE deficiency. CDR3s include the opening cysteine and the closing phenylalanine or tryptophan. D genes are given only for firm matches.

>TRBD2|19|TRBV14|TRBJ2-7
CASSPVRLAGGPGRYEQYF
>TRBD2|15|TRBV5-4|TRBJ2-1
CASKRLAGGPNEQFF
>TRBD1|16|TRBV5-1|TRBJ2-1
CASSVLTGGAINEQFF
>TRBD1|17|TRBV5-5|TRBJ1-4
CASSWGFGTGVTEKLFF
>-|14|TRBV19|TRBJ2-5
CASSYRSTQETQYF
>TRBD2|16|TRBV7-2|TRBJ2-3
CASSIGLATSFDTQYF
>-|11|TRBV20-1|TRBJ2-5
CSATPQETQYF
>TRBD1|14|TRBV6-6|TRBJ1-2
CASSPFGTGDGYTF
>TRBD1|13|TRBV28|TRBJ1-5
CASRRDRFQPQHF
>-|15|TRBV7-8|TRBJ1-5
CASSSWGVRNQPQHF
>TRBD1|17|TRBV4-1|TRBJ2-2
CASSQTRDRANTGELFF
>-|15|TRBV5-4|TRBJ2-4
CASRPGRESWNIQYF
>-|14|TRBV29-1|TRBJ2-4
CSVVKDLGGNIQYF
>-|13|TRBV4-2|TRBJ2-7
CASSQRLGYEQYF
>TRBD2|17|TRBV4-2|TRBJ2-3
CASSQGPGLAGADTQYF
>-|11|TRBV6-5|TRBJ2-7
CASSWGDEQYF
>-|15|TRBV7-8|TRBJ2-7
CASSLGRVSAYEQYF